One and the same sample provided the 3 T cell receptor beta chains below, sequenced in a study of blood T cell repertoires in COVID-19. Only in-frame clones appear in the TCRdb table, and some are missing; sequencing was by immunoSEQ multiplex PCR. The top ten clones hold more than 9% of a sample with 90,000 to 150,000 clones, 81% of them seen once. Sequenced: peripheral blood. The receptor set was obtained from a human donor in a cohort sampled during active COVID-19.

This chain links TRBV6-5 with TRBJ2-7; 9 nucleotides line up with TRBD1. CDR3 length: 14 amino acids. In germline, CDR1 is MNHEY, CDR2 SVGAGI. Trimming removed 4 bases from V and 3 bases from J; junction bases left unmatched: 4. This chain's CDR3 is CASSSPGQGYEQYF. As DNA, the CDR3 is TGTGCCAGCAGTTCCCCGGGACAGGGCTACGAGCAGTACTTC.

Worth noting for this clone: Compared with germline, one end of the junction differs, possibly owing to a read error. The chain employs TRBV6-2 or TRBV6-3 and TRBJ2-7; TRBD1 is a possible D gene (6 bases). The V gene's germline CDR1 is MNHEY and CDR2 SVGEGT. CDR3 length: 14 amino acids. CDR3 residues: CASSYTTGTPASSF. The CDR3 nucleotides read TGTGCCAGCAGTTATACAACGGGGACACCGGCGTCAAGCTTC.

V gene TRBV11-2 combines with J gene TRBJ2-7; 13 bases agree with TRBD2. The CDR3 is made up of 15 amino acids. V dropped 8 bases and J dropped 4; count of bases not matched to a gene: 8. Per germline, CDR1 SGHAT and CDR2 FQNNGV. This chain's CDR3 is CASYILAGGRYEQYF. CDR3 in DNA: TGTGCCAGCTACATACTAGCGGGAGGGCGGTACGAGCAGTACTTC. The full variable domain, completed using reference TRBV11-2 and TRBJ2-7, is EAGVAQSPRYKIIEKRQSVAFWCNPISGHATLYWYQQILGQGPKLLIQFQNNGVVDDSQLPKDRFSAERLKGVDSTLKIQPAKLEDSAVYLCASYILAGGRYEQYFGPGTRLTVT.